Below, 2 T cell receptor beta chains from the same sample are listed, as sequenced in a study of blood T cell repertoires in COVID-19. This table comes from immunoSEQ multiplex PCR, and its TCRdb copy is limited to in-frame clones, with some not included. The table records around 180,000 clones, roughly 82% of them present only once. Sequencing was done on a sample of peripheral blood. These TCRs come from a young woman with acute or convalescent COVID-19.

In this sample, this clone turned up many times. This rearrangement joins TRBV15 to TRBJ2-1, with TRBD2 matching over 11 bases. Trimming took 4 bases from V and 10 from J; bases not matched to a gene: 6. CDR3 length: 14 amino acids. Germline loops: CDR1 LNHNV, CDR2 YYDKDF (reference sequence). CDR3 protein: CATSTRTSGREQFF. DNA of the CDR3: TGTGCCACCAGCACTAGGACTAGCGGGCGGGAGCAGTTCTTC. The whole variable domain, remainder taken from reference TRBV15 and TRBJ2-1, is DAMVIQNPRYQVTQFGKPVTLSCSQTLNHNVMYWYQQKSSQAPKLLFHYYDKDFNNEADTPDNFQSRRPNTSFCFLDIRSPGLGDTAMYLCATSTRTSGREQFFGPGTRLTVL.

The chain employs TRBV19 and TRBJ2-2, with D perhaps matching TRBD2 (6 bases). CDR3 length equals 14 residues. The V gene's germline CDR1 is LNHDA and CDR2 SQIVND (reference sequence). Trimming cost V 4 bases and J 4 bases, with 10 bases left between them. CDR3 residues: CASSTGDFTGELFF. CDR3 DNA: TGTGCCAGTAGTACCGGGGACTTCACCGGGGAGCTGTTTTTT.